The 3 T cell receptor beta chains given below trace back to one sample, sequenced in a study of early T cells in non-severe SARS-CoV-2 infection. TCRdb processed the 5' RACE reads anew with MiXCR; each CDR3 protein has one entry. The sample shows about 60,000 distinct CDR3 sequences, around 21% of them seen only once. The sample was whole blood, taken at baseline. These TCRs come from an adult who was a healthcare worker with PCR-confirmed SARS-CoV-2 infection or an uninfected control (not recorded which).

V usage is TRBV19 and J usage is TRBJ1-2; no reliable D call. This CDR3 region has 14 residues. V shed 0 bases and J shed 4 bases, with 9 bases lying between them. Per germline, CDR1 LNHDA and CDR2 SQIVND (reference sequence). In DNA form, the CDR3 reads TGTGCCAGTAGTATAGAAGACCAGTCCTATGGCTACACCTTC. Protein: CASSIEDQSYGYTF.

The chain links TRBV2 to TRBJ1-2; 9 bases are shared with TRBD1. Trimming took 9 bases from V and 8 from J; bases not matched to a gene: 13. The CDR3 runs to 14 residues. The germline gives CDR1 SNHLY, CDR2 FYNNEI. The CDR3 protein is CARRIGDRVGGYTF. In DNA, the CDR3 is TGTGCCAGACGTATTGGGGACAGGGTAGGCGGCTACACCTTC.

This clonotype was detected ten times or more. V usage is TRBV7-3 and J usage is TRBJ2-1; no reliable D call. CDR1 is SGHTA and CDR2 is FQGTGA in the germline V gene. The CDR3 is made up of 13 amino acids. V was cut by 0 bases and J by 5 bases, with 5 bases left in between. CDR3 amino acids: CASSLTGNNEQFF. In DNA, the CDR3 is TGTGCCAGCAGCTTAACTGGAAACAATGAGCAGTTCTTC.